Presented here are 32 T cell receptor beta chains from one specimen sequenced in a study of cytomegalovirus exposure and HLA in healthy donors. PCR amplification relied on 60 Vbeta primers (plus 13 Jbeta primers). TCRdb's table, derived via immunoSEQ multiplex PCR, lists solely in-frame clones and lacks some. The table shows over 110,000 clones, with approximately 83% occurring only once. The sample was PBMCs. These receptors were obtained from a male donor in good health and CMV-seronegative.

The chain combines TRBV29-1 with TRBJ1-2; possible D gene TRBD1, 6 bases. Germline CDR1 SQVTM, CDR2 ANQGSEA. Trimming removed 6 bases from V and 6 bases from J, with 14 bases in between. The CDR3 consists of 12 residues. This chain's CDR3 is CSVPATGDGYTF. CDR3 DNA sequence: TGCAGCGTCCCGGCGACAGGAGATGGCTACACCTTC.

The count of this clone is one. The genes are TRBV25-1 and TRBJ2-5, with no clear D. Germline CDR1 reads MGHDK; CDR2 reads SYGVNS. The CDR3 covers 14 residues. The germline V and J ends were trimmed by 0 bases and 1 base, with 6 bases remaining between them. The CDR3 loop is CASSEYASQETQYF. DNA of the CDR3: TGTGCCAGCAGTGAATATGCGAGCCAAGAGACCCAGTACTTC.

This chain connects TRBV9 to TRBJ2-6; maybe TRBD2 (5 bases). Trimming shortened V by 0 bases and J by 0 bases, and 10 bases separated the two germline ends. This CDR3 has 17 amino acids. The V gene's germline CDR1 is SGDLS and CDR2 YYNGEE. The CDR3 protein is CASSVGGYLSGANVLTF. CDR3 DNA: TGTGCCAGCAGCGTAGGAGGGTACCTCTCTGGGGCCAACGTCCTGACTTTC.

V usage is TRBV27 and J usage is TRBJ1-1; D ambiguous. Trimming took 6 bases from V and 1 from J, leaving 9 bases between them. The V gene's germline CDR1 is MNHEY and CDR2 SMNVEV (reference sequence). The CDR3 is 13 amino acids. As DNA, the CDR3 is TGTGCCAGCAGGGTCACAAGGAACACTGAAGCTTTCTTT. Translated, it gives CASRVTRNTEAFF.

This chain links TRBV6-5 with TRBJ1-2, with 7 bases lining up with TRBD1. Germline CDR1 MNHEY, CDR2 SVGAGI. The CDR3 has 15 residues. Losses at the gene ends were 6 bases for V and 4 bases for J; bases not matched to a gene: 11. The CDR3 region has the DNA TGTGCCAGCAGACCCACCCCGGGACAGATCTATGGCTACACCTTC. Protein product: CASRPTPGQIYGYTF.

This clone was seen a handful of times. The CDR3 sequence is CASSERGDGEAFF. In DNA, the CDR3 is TGTGCCAGCAGTGAAAGAGGCGATGGCGAAGCTTTCTTT. V is TRBV6-1 and J is TRBJ1-1; D unclear. From germline, CDR1 is MNHNS and CDR2 SASEGT. The CDR3 length is 13 residues. Trimming removed 2 bases at V and 8 bases at J, with 12 bases between.

The rearrangement links TRBV7-8 to TRBJ1-5, with D possibly matching TRBD1 (6 bases). Germline CDR1 and CDR2: SGHVS and FQNEAQ. Trimming took 5 bases from V and 3 from J, leaving 11 bases between them. The CDR3 has 14 amino acids. This CDR3 is CASSPDRTNQPQHF. CDR3 nucleotides: TGTGCCAGCAGCCCAGACAGGACCAATCAGCCCCAGCATTTT.

V usage is TRBV11-2 and J usage is TRBJ2-5, with D perhaps TRBD2 (6 bases). The CDR3 is 11 amino acids. The V gene's germline CDR1 is SGHAT and CDR2 FQNNGV. V was clipped by 5 bases and J by 5 bases, with 6 bases between them. The CDR3 protein is CASSREETQYF. The CDR3 DNA follows: TGTGCCAGCAGCCGGGAGGAGACCCAGTACTTC.

The CDR3 reads CASSPGTGRLGAFF. For the CDR3, the DNA is TGTGCCAGCAGCCCAGGGACAGGCAGACTAGGGGCTTTCTTT. V and J are TRBV7-9 and TRBJ1-1; 8 bases match TRBD1. The CDR3 extends over 14 amino acids. CDR1 and CDR2 (germline): SEHNR, FQNEAQ (reference sequence). V lost 5 bases, J lost 11 bases, and 13 bases stayed unmatched.

This chain joins TRBV27 and TRBJ2-1; D remains unclear. Trimming stripped 6 bases from V and 7 bases from J, with 19 bases between. The length of the CDR3 is 15 residues. Germline CDR1 reads MNHEY; CDR2 reads SMNVEV (reference sequence). The CDR3 coding sequence is TGTGCCAGCAGGGGTTTTAGTCTAGAACAAAATGAGCAGTTCTTC. It codes for CASRGFSLEQNEQFF.

This rearrangement joins TRBV30 to TRBJ2-2, with D perhaps TRBD2 (5 bases). Germline assignment: CDR1 GTSNPN and CDR2 SVGIG (reference sequence). The CDR3 runs to 13 residues. Trimming took 4 bases from V and 5 from J, leaving 11 bases between them. As DNA, the CDR3 is TGTGCCTGGACCGCTAGCAGTACCGGGGAGCTGTTTTTT. As protein: CAWTASSTGELFF.

For the CDR3, the DNA is TGTGCCAGCACCATCCGGACTAGCGGCTACGAGCAGTACTTC. It is translated as CASTIRTSGYEQYF. The chain has TRBV21-1 and TRBJ2-7; TRBD2, the D gene given by the table, was not confirmed from the DNA. TRBV21-1 is annotated as a pseudogene. This CDR3 spans 14 amino acids.

This rearrangement joins TRBV5-3 to TRBJ2-2, with a possible D match to TRBD2 (6 bases). TRBV5-3 is an open reading frame, and its role is uncertain. The CDR3 spans 16 residues. V was shortened by 4 bases and J by 6 bases, with 19 bases between the two germline ends. This chain's CDR3 is CARSLGLRGPAGELFF. In nucleotides, the CDR3 is TGTGCCAGAAGCCTGGGACTCCGAGGTCCGGCCGGGGAGCTGTTTTTT.

For the CDR3, the DNA is TGTGCCAGCACCGGAGGCGGGAGCGGCAATGAGCAGTTCTTC. Its protein product is CASTGGGSGNEQFF. The chain employs TRBV13 and TRBJ2-1, with 7 bases that match TRBD2. Germline CDR1 is PRHDT and CDR2 is FYEKMQ (reference sequence). This CDR3 has 14 residues. V shed 7 bases and J 6 bases; nucleotides not matched to a gene: 9.

This clone has just a few counts. The genes are TRBV6-5 and TRBJ2-5; possible D gene TRBD2, 7 bases. Trimming took off 6 bases at V and 1 base at J, with 15 bases between the two ends. Per the germline V gene, CDR1 is MNHEY and CDR2 is SVGAGI. The CDR3 covers 15 residues. This CDR3 reads CASSPVAGAQETQYF. CDR3 DNA: TGTGCCAGCAGCCCGGTGGCGGGGGCCCAAGAGACCCAGTACTTC.

This chain joins TRBV19 and TRBJ2-3; TRBD2 might be the D (5 bases). V was shortened by 6 bases and J by 1 base, with 14 bases between the two germline ends. The CDR3 runs 15 residues. Looked up from germline, CDR1 is LNHDA and CDR2 is SQIVND (reference sequence). The CDR3 DNA sequence: TGTGCCAGTAGACCCACTAGGGATGGCACAGATACGCAGTATTTT. It specifies CASRPTRDGTDTQYF.

The genes are TRBV6-1 and TRBJ1-2; no clear D. The germline V and J ends were trimmed by 6 bases and 4 bases, with 9 bases remaining between them. This CDR3 comprises 12 residues. Germline V gene data show CDR1 as MNHNS and CDR2 as SASEGT. CDR3 protein: CASRVRLYGYTF. In DNA form, the CDR3 reads TGTGCCAGCAGGGTCAGGCTCTATGGCTACACCTTC.

This chain uses TRBV5-4 with TRBJ2-7; 7 nucleotides align to TRBD1. J gave up 5 bases and V 3 bases, and 8 bases lay outside the gene matches. CDR1 is SGHNT and CDR2 is YYREEE in the germline V gene (reference sequence). The CDR3 runs 14 residues. The chain's CDR3 is CASSSLTGTNEQYF. The CDR3 nucleotides read TGTGCCAGCAGCTCCCTGACAGGGACCAACGAGCAGTACTTC.

This clone was seen more than once but under ten times. This chain connects TRBV19 to TRBJ2-5, with D possibly being TRBD1 (5 bases). The germline V and J ends were trimmed by 1 base and 5 bases, with 8 bases remaining between them. The CDR3 totals 13 residues. The germline CDR1 and CDR2 sequences are LNHDA and SQIVND (reference sequence). CDR3 sequence: CASSIAKGETQYF. In nucleotides, the CDR3 is TGTGCCAGTAGTATAGCCAAGGGGGAGACCCAGTACTTC.

The V and J genes are TRBV7-2 and TRBJ1-2; possible D gene TRBD1, 5 bases. This CDR3 region has 13 residues. Germline lookup yields CDR1 SGHTA and CDR2 FQGNSA. The ends were cut back, 6 bases at V and 3 bases at J, with 11 bases in the middle. CDR3 coding DNA: TGTGCCAGCAGGCCGGGGGTAGACTATGGCTACACCTTC. As protein: CASRPGVDYGYTF.

This chain joins TRBV20-1 and TRBJ2-5, with unresolved D. Germline V gene data show CDR1 as DFQATT and CDR2 as SNEGSKA (reference sequence). This CDR3 has 11 residues. Trimming took off 6 bases at V and 5 bases at J, with 10 bases between the two ends. CDR3 sequence (DNA): TGCAGTGCCCCGTTTTTGGAGACCCAGTACTTC. It encodes CSAPFLETQYF.

Here the CDR3 DNA reads TGTGCCATCAGTGGACGCGGGACTAGCGGGAGAGGGGTCTACGAGCAGTACTTC. Translated, it gives CAISGRGTSGRGVYEQYF. The rearrangement uses TRBV10-3 and TRBJ2-7; 14 positions match TRBD2. J lost 3 bases, V lost 4 bases, and 11 bases had no gene match. This CDR3 has 18 residues. The germline gives CDR1 ENHRY, CDR2 SYGVKD.

This chain connects TRBV6-5 to TRBJ1-2, with D tentatively TRBD1 (6 bases). V lost 6 bases to trimming and J lost 6 bases, with 14 bases between them. Germline V gene sequence: CDR1 MNHEY, CDR2 SVGAGI. The CDR3 totals 13 residues. CDR3 sequence: CASRDRTADGYTF. The CDR3 coding sequence is TGTGCCAGCAGGGACCGGACAGCCGATGGCTACACCTTC.

This clone was seen only once. This CDR3 reads CSVDQGAETQYF. The CDR3 region has the DNA TGCAGCGTTGATCAGGGGGCGGAGACCCAGTACTTC. The chain has TRBV29-1 and TRBJ2-5; the match to TRBD1 covers 8 bases. The length of the CDR3 is 12 residues. Germline V CDR1 and CDR2: SQVTM, ANQGSEA. V trimming: 3 bases; J trimming: 5 bases; junction bases outside the gene matches: 2.

V and J are TRBV18 and TRBJ2-2; no clear D. Germline values: CDR1 KGHSH, CDR2 LQKENI. Trimming stripped 2 bases from V and 8 bases from J, with 12 bases between. The length of the CDR3 is 14 residues. CDR3 sequence reads: CASSPSLYIGELFF. The CDR3 DNA follows: TGTGCCAGCTCACCATCTTTGTATATTGGGGAGCTGTTTTTT.

The chain has TRBV15 and TRBJ2-5; a weak D match, TRBD2 (5 bases). There are 15 residues in the CDR3. From germline, CDR1 is LNHNV and CDR2 YYDKDF (reference sequence). V was shortened by 1 base and J by 2 bases, with 11 bases between the two germline ends. This chain's CDR3 is CATSRGRTGQETQYF. CDR3 nucleotide sequence: TGTGCCACCAGCAGAGGTCGGACGGGGCAAGAGACCCAGTACTTC.

About this clone: This specimen includes other DNA sequences encoding the same CDR3. This chain connects TRBV7-6 to TRBJ2-7; D is unclear. The V gene's germline CDR1 is SGHVS and CDR2 FNYEAQ. The V gene lost 4 bases and the J gene lost 0 bases, with 7 bases spanning the gap. CDR3 size: 13 residues. The CDR3 nucleotides read TGTGCCAGCAGCTCCGACTCCTCCTACGAGCAGTACTTC. Protein: CASSSDSSYEQYF.

The CDR3 spells CASSLEGTGGSYEQYF. CDR3 DNA sequence: TGCGCCAGCAGCTTGGAAGGGACAGGGGGTTCCTACGAGCAGTACTTC. The rearrangement uses TRBV5-1 and TRBJ2-7; 11 nucleotides align to TRBD1. Losses at the gene ends were 0 bases for V and 1 base for J; bases not matched to a gene: 3. This CDR3 comprises 16 residues. Germline CDR1 reads SGHRS; CDR2 reads YFSETQ.

This sequence joins TRBV7-2 and TRBJ2-7, with 12 nucleotides matching TRBD2. The CDR3 spans 16 residues. With 5 bases clipped from V and 4 bases from J, the junction kept 9 bases outside the gene matches. Germline V CDR1 and CDR2: SGHTA, FQGNSA. CDR3 in DNA: TGTGCCAGCAGCCTCGGACTAGCGGGACCTCTTTACGAGCAGTACTTC. This sequence encodes CASSLGLAGPLYEQYF.

The chain employs TRBV5-5 and TRBJ2-2; 7 nucleotides line up with TRBD2. This CDR3 is 16 amino acids long. Germline-derived CDR1 and CDR2 are SGHKS and YYEKEE (reference sequence). J lost 3 bases, V lost 2 bases, and 7 bases had no gene match. CDR3 sequence: CASSLGAGGDTGELFF. DNA for the CDR3: TGTGCCAGCAGCTTAGGCGCTGGGGGGGACACCGGGGAGCTGTTTTTT. Filled out from reference TRBV5-5 and TRBJ2-2, the complete variable domain reads DAGVTQSPTHLIKTRGQQVTLRCSPISGHKSVSWYQQVLGQGPQFIFQYYEKEERGRGNFPDRFSARQFPNYSSELNVNALLLGDSALYLCASSLGAGGDTGELFFGEGSRLTVL.

The J gene is TRBJ2-7, the V gene TRBV5-4; 15 nucleotides match TRBD2. In germline, CDR1 is SGHNT, CDR2 YYREEE (reference sequence). J gave up 6 bases and V 4 bases, and 5 bases lay outside the gene matches. The CDR3 is 15 residues long. CDR3 in amino acids: CASSTRTSGRGEQYF. The DNA for the CDR3 is TGTGCCAGCAGCACCAGGACTAGCGGGAGGGGCGAGCAGTACTTC.

This clone was seen only once. The CDR3 sequence is CASSGETTSGATDTQYF. As DNA, the CDR3 is TGTGCCAGCAGCGGAGAAACGACTAGCGGGGCCACAGATACGCAGTATTTT. This rearrangement joins TRBV9 to TRBJ2-3; 11 nucleotides line up with TRBD2. This CDR3 contains 17 residues. Per germline, CDR1 SGDLS and CDR2 YYNGEE. Trimming cost V 3 bases and J 2 bases; bases outside gene matches: 8.